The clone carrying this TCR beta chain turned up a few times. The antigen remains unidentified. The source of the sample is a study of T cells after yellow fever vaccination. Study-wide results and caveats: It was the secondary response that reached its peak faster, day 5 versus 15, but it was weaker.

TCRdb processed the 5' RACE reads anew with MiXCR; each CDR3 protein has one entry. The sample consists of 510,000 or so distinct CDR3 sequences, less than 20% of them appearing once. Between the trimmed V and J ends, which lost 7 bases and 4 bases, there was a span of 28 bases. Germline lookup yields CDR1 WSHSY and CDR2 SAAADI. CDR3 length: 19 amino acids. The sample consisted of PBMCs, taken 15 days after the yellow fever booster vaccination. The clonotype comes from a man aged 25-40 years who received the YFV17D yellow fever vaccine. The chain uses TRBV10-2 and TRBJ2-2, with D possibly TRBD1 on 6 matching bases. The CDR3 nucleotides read TGCGCCAGCATGAGCCCCAGGGGTGGGGTTGGTAGTAGCACCGGGGAGCTGTTTTTT. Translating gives CASMSPRGGVGSSTGELFF.